The 18 T cell receptor beta chains below come from one sample, sequenced in a study of blood T cell repertoires in COVID-19. Profiling relied on immunoSEQ multiplex PCR, and the TCRdb table lists in-frame clones only, not all of them. The data contain roughly 230,000 clones, approximately 86% of them singletons. The material sequenced was peripheral blood. Source of these receptors: a woman older than 75 with acute or convalescent COVID-19.

The CDR3 coding sequence is TGTGCCAGCAGTTTACCACACAGGGGTCGCACTGAAGCTTTCTTT. Translation: CASSLPHRGRTEAFF. The V gene is TRBV28, the J gene TRBJ1-1, with 7 positions matching TRBD1. CDR1 is MDHEN and CDR2 is SYDVKM in the germline V gene. The CDR3 has 15 amino acids. J lost 4 bases, V lost 2 bases, and 7 bases had no gene match.

The CDR3 DNA reads TGTGCGGGCAGGGCTACCGTGTCGAACACCATATATTTT. It yields the protein CAGRATVSNTIYF. The gene calls are TRBV28 and TRBJ1-3; perhaps TRBD1 as D (5 bases). CDR3 length equals 13 residues. The V gene's germline CDR1 is MDHEN and CDR2 SYDVKM.

The CDR3 DNA is TGCGCCAGCAGCTTGGGCACTAGCGGGGGGGCCTCAGTGGAGTATTTT. Its translation is CASSLGTSGGASVEYF. The genes are TRBV5-1 and TRBJ2-3; 13 nucleotides align to TRBD2. Unmatched junction bases numbered 11, after V lost 0 bases and J lost 13 bases. CDR3 size: 16 residues. Germline assignment: CDR1 SGHRS and CDR2 YFSETQ.

This sequence joins TRBV6-5 and TRBJ2-1; D gene unclear. The CDR3 length is 16 residues. With 0 bases removed from V and 8 bases from J, the gap between germline ends came to 17 bases. The germline gives CDR1 MNHEY, CDR2 SVGAGI. CDR3 sequence (DNA): TGTGCCAGCAGTTACTCGACTCCCGGTGAGGTCGATGAGCAGTTCTTC. It is translated as CASSYSTPGEVDEQFF.

The V call is TRBV19, the J call TRBJ2-7, with TRBD2 matching over 7 bases. Germline CDR1 reads LNHDA; CDR2 reads SQIVND (reference sequence). Trimming took 7 bases from V and 2 from J; bases not matched to a gene: 14. This CDR3 comprises 16 residues. The CDR3 loop is CASKPTFSSGAYEQYF. CDR3 DNA sequence: TGTGCCAGTAAGCCCACCTTCTCTAGCGGTGCCTACGAGCAGTACTTC.

The V call is TRBV25-1, the J call TRBJ1-2; D remains ambiguous. CDR1 and CDR2 (germline): MGHDK, SYGVNS. Deletions cut 3 bases from V and 5 bases from J, with 13 bases between. The CDR3 length is 14 residues. CDR3 coding DNA: TGTGCCAGCAGTGAGAACAGATTTTTTTATGGCTACACCTTC. Amino acids: CASSENRFFYGYTF.

The chain links TRBV7-9 to TRBJ1-4, with D uncertain. Per germline, CDR1 SEHNR and CDR2 FQNEAQ (reference sequence). Deletions cut 5 bases from V and 7 bases from J, with 17 bases between. This CDR3 has 15 residues. In DNA form, the CDR3 reads TGTGCCAGCAGCAACCTTGGCCTCTTGGTTGAAAAACTGTTTTTT. Encoded protein: CASSNLGLLVEKLFF.

This sequence joins TRBV27 and TRBJ2-1; perhaps TRBD1 as D (5 bases). Germline loops: CDR1 MNHEY, CDR2 SMNVEV (reference sequence). This CDR3 region has 14 residues. Between the trimmed V and J ends, which lost 7 bases and 12 bases, there was a span of 22 bases. The CDR3 is CASKGQGDISGQFF. CDR3 coding DNA: TGTGCCAGCAAAGGGCAGGGCGATATATCAGGGCAGTTCTTC.

The CDR3 here is CATSGRRENEQFF. CDR3 nucleotides: TGTGCCACCAGTGGTCGCAGGGAAAATGAGCAGTTCTTC. V gene TRBV24-1 combines with J gene TRBJ2-1; D possibly corresponds to TRBD1 (5 bases). Germline CDR1 is KGHDR and CDR2 is SFDVKD. The CDR3 length is 13 residues. Trimming left V 5 bases short and J 7 bases short, with 11 bases between.

This rearrangement joins TRBV9 to TRBJ1-2, with TRBD1 matching 9 bases. This CDR3 has 16 amino acids. Germline-derived CDR1 and CDR2 are SGDLS and YYNGEE. V lost 0 bases, J lost 5 bases, and 8 bases stayed unmatched. The CDR3 DNA reads TGTGCCAGCAGCGTAGAGGGGGGACAGGGCTTGTATGGCTACACCTTC. Its protein is CASSVEGGQGLYGYTF.

V gene TRBV20-1 combines with J gene TRBJ1-5; D gene unclear. The CDR3 is 11 amino acids. From germline, CDR1 is DFQATT and CDR2 SNEGSKA (reference sequence). Between the trimmed V and J ends, which lost 1 base and 7 bases, there was a span of 5 bases. This CDR3 is CSARVGQPQHF. Here the CDR3 DNA reads TGCAGTGCTAGAGTGGGCCAGCCCCAGCATTTT.

This clone was detected only a few times. V gene TRBV6-1 combines with J gene TRBJ1-2; a possible D gene is TRBD1 (5 bases). The CDR3 sequence is 14 residues long. V dropped 3 bases and J dropped 8 bases, with 16 bases sitting between them. Looked up from germline, CDR1 is MNHNS and CDR2 is SASEGT. The CDR3 here is CASSESGGVSGYTF. CDR3 DNA: TGTGCCAGCAGTGAGTCCGGGGGGGTGAGCGGCTACACCTTC.

This chain joins TRBV5-6 and TRBJ2-3; no reliable D call. This CDR3 contains 15 residues. In germline, CDR1 is SGHDT, CDR2 YYEEEE. V was trimmed by 2 bases and J by 3 bases, leaving 13 bases between them. CDR3 nucleotides: TGTGCCAGCAGCTTCCCGTCCGTAAATACAGATACGCAGTATTTT. Protein sequence: CASSFPSVNTDTQYF.

The chain is built from TRBV5-5 and TRBJ2-2, with D unresolved. CDR3 length equals 15 residues. The ends were cut back, 0 bases at V and 3 bases at J, with 9 bases in the middle. The V gene's germline CDR1 is SGHKS and CDR2 YYEKEE (reference sequence). Here the CDR3 reads CASSLGSGDTGELFF. The CDR3 coding sequence is TGTGCCAGCAGCTTGGGGTCCGGAGACACCGGGGAGCTGTTTTTT.

V and J are TRBV6-5 and TRBJ1-2; 7 bases agree with TRBD1. With V trimmed by 6 bases and J by 4 bases, 8 bases remained unmatched. The length of the CDR3 is 14 residues. The germline gives CDR1 MNHEY, CDR2 SVGAGI. For the CDR3, the DNA is TGTGCCAGCAGCCCCACCGGGACAGCCTATGGCTACACCTTC. Its translation: CASSPTGTAYGYTF.

This sequence joins TRBV18 and TRBJ2-5; tentative D call: TRBD2 (5 bases). Between the trimmed V and J ends, which lost 9 bases and 8 bases, there was a span of 16 bases. Germline V gives CDR1 KGHSH, CDR2 LQKENI. The CDR3 consists of 12 residues. The CDR3 bases are TGTGCCAGTACAGACGAGTCTAGCACCCAGTACTTC. Encoded protein: CASTDESSTQYF.

The rearrangement links TRBV4-3 to TRBJ1-2; D gene unclear. Germline CDR1 LGHNA, CDR2 YSLEER. V dropped 2 bases and J dropped 0 bases, with 19 bases sitting between them. CDR3 length equals 18 residues. The CDR3 bases are TGCGCCAGCAGCCAACAACCTGAGACGGGGATAACTAACTATGGCTACACCTTC. It yields the protein CASSQQPETGITNYGYTF.

This chain uses TRBV11-2 with TRBJ1-2; D ambiguous. V was pared by 1 base and J by 5 bases, with 5 bases between. The CDR3 contains 12 residues. CDR1 SGHAT and CDR2 FQNNGV come from the germline V gene. The CDR3 nucleotides are TGTGCCAGCAGCTTAGCCGGTTATGGCTACACCTTC. It encodes CASSLAGYGYTF.